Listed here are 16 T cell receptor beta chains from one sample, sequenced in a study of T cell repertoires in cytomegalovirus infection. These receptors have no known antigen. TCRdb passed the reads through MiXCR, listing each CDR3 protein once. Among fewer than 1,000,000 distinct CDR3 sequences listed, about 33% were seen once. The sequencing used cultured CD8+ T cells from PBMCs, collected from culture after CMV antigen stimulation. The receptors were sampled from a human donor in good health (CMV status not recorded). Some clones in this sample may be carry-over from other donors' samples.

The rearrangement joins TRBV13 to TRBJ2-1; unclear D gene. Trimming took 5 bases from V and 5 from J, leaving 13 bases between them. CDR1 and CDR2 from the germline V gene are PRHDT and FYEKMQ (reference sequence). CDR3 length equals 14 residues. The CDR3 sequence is CASSQGLPDNEQFF. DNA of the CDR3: TGTGCCAGCAGCCAAGGGCTTCCCGACAATGAGCAGTTCTTC. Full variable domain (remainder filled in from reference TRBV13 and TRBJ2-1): AAGVIQSPRHLIKEKRETATLKCYPIPRHDTVYWYQQGPGQDPQFLISFYEKMQSDKGSIPDRFSAQQFSDYHSELNMSSLELGDSALYFCASSQGLPDNEQFFGPGTRLTVL.

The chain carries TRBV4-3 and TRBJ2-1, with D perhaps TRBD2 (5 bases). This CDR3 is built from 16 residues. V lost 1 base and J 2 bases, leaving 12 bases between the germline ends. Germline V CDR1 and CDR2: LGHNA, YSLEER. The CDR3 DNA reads TGCGCCAGCAGCCAAGGGGGAGCTTCCGCCTACAATGAGCAGTTCTTC. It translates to CASSQGGASAYNEQFF.

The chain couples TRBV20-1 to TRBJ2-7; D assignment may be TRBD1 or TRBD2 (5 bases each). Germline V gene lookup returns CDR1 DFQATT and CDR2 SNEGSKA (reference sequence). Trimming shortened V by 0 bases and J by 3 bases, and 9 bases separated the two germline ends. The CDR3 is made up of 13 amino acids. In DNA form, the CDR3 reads TGCAGTGCTAGAGATCGGGACCTCTACGAGCAGTACGTC. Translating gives CSARDRDLYEQYV.

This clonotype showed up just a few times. The CDR3 spells CASSPRTSGSPLDTQYF. CDR3 DNA: TGTGCCAGCAGCCCCCGGACTAGCGGGTCGCCTCTTGATACGCAGTATTTT. This rearrangement joins TRBV7-6 to TRBJ2-3, with 11 bases fitting TRBD2. The germline CDR1 and CDR2 sequences are SGHVS and FNYEAQ. There are 17 residues in the CDR3. V shed 5 bases, J shed 6 bases, and the junction held 13 bases outside the gene matches.

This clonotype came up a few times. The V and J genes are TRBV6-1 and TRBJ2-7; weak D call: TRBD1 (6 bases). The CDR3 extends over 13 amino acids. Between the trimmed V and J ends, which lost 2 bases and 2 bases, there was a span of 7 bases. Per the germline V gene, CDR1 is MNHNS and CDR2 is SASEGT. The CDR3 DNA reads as TGTGCCAGCAGTGAAAGGGGGACCTACGAGCAGTACGTC. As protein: CASSERGTYEQYV.

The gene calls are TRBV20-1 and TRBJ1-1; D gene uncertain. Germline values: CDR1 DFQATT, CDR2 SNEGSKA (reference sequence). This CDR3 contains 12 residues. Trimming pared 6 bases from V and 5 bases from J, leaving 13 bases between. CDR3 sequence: CSALGMGTEAFF. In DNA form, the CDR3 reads TGCAGTGCCCTTGGTATGGGGACTGAAGCTTTCTTT.

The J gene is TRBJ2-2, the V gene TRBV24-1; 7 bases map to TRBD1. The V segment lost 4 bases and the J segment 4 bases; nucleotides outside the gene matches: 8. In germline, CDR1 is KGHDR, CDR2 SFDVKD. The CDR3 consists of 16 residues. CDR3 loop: CATSDPGTDSTGELFF. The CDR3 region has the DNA TGTGCCACCAGTGACCCTGGGACAGATAGCACCGGGGAGCTGTTTTTT.

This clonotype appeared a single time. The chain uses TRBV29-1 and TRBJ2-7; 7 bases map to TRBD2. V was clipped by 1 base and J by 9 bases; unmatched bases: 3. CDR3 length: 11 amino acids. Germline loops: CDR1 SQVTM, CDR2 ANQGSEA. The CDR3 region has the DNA TGCAGCGTTGAAGCGGGGGGTAGGCAGTACGTC. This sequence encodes CSVEAGGRQYV.

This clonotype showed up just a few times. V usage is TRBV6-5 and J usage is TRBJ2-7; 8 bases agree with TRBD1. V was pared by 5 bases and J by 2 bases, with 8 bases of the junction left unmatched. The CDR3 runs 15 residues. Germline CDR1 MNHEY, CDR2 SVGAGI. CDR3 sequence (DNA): TGTGCCAGCAGTGAATTCGGACAGGGAACCTACGAGCAGTACTTC. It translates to CASSEFGQGTYEQYF.

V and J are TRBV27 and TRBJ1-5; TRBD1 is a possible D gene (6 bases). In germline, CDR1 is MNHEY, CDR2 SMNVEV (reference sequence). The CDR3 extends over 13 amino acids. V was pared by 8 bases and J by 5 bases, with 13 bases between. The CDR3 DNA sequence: TGTGCCAGCGGGGGGCAGACCTATCAGCCCCAGCATTTT. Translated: CASGGQTYQPQHF.

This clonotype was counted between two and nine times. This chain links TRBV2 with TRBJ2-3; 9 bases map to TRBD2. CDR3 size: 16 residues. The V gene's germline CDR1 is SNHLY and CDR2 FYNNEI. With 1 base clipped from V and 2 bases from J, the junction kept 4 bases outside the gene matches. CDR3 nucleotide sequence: TGTGCCAGCAGTGAAGAGGCTAGCGGGGACACAGATACGCAGTATTTT. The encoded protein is CASSEEASGDTDTQYF. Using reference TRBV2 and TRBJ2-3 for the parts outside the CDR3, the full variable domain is EPEVTQTPSHQVTQMGQEVILRCVPISNHLYFYWYRQILGQKVEFLVSFYNNEISEKSEIFDDQFSVERPDGSNFTLKIRSTKLEDSAMYFCASSEEASGDTDTQYFGPGTRLTVL.

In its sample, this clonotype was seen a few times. CDR3: CSVEGLAGGGNEQFF. As DNA, the CDR3 is TGCAGCGTTGAAGGGCTAGCGGGGGGTGGAAATGAGCAGTTCTTC. This chain connects TRBV29-1 to TRBJ2-1; 11 positions match TRBD2. After removal of 1 base from V and 7 bases from J, the junction contained 6 bases not matched to a gene. This CDR3 region has 15 residues. CDR1 is SQVTM, CDR2 ANQGSEA, per germline.

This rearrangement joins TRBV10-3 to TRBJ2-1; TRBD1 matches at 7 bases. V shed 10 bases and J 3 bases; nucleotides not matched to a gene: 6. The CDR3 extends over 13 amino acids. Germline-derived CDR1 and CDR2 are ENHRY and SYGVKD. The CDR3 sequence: CASLGDSYNEQFF. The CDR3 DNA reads TGTGCCAGCCTGGGGGACAGCTACAATGAGCAGTTCTTC.

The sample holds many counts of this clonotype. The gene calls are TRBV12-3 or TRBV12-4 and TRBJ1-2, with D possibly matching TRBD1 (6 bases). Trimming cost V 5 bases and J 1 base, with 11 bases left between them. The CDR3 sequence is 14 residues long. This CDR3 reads CASSPWDINYGYTF. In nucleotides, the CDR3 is TGTGCCAGCAGTCCCTGGGACATTAACTATGGCTACACCTTC.

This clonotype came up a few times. CDR3 coding DNA: TGTGCCAGCGCAATCCGGGACAGGGGGTTTGGTTCCCCATCACCCCTCCACTTT. Protein product: CASAIRDRGFGSPSPLHF. The chain employs TRBV7-6 and TRBJ1-6; 11 nucleotides match TRBD1. This CDR3 spans 18 amino acids. After removal of 8 bases from V and 10 bases from J, the junction contained 19 bases not matched to a gene. Germline CDR1 SGHVS, CDR2 FNYEAQ.

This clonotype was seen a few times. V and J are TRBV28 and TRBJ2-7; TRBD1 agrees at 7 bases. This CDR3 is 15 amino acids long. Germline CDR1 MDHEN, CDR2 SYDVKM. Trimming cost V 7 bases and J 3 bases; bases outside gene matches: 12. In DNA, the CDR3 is TGTGCCAGCACCGCTGACCGGGACAGCGGCTACGAGCAGTACTTC. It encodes CASTADRDSGYEQYF.